The next 12 T cell receptor beta chains were all read from a single sample in a study of cytomegalovirus exposure and HLA in healthy donors. In the PCR, 60 Vbeta and 13 Jbeta primers were used. The table came from immunoSEQ multiplex PCR; TCRdb's copy has only in-frame clones and leaves some out. The data contain about 98,000 clones, 70% to 80% of them seen just once; the ten biggest clones take up about 10%. The source material was PBMCs. The receptor source for this set is a man between 18 and 29 years old in good health and CMV-seropositive.

J is TRBJ2-2 and V is TRBV12-5; D perhaps matches TRBD2 (7 bases). Germline V gene lookup returns CDR1 LGHNT and CDR2 FRNRAP. Trimming stripped 4 bases from V and 1 base from J, with 10 bases between. The CDR3 runs 15 residues. The CDR3 bases are TGTGCTAGTGGTTGGGGGGGCCTGAACACCGGGGAGCTGTTTTTT. Protein: CASGWGGLNTGELFF.

The rearrangement uses TRBV18 and TRBJ1-1; D not certain. V gave up 5 bases and J gave up 4 bases, with 14 bases separating them. Germline CDR1 and CDR2: KGHSH and LQKENI. CDR3 length: 14 residues. The CDR3 region has the DNA TGTGCCAGCTCAGGCAACACCCTTCTCACTGAAGCTTTCTTT. Its protein is CASSGNTLLTEAFF.

The rearrangement joins TRBV6-4 to TRBJ2-2; 7 bases fit TRBD1. CDR1 and CDR2 (germline): MRHNA, SNTAGT. The J segment lost 5 bases and the V segment lost 0 bases, leaving 6 bases of the junction unmatched. This CDR3 spans 16 amino acids. The CDR3 here is CASSDSYRGDTGELFF. The CDR3 DNA sequence: TGTGCCAGCAGTGACTCCTACAGGGGAGATACCGGGGAGCTGTTTTTT.

The V and J genes are TRBV2 and TRBJ2-2, with 9 bases matching TRBD2. The CDR3 loop spans 17 amino acids. In germline, CDR1 is SNHLY, CDR2 FYNNEI. The J segment lost 1 base and the V segment lost 0 bases, leaving 3 bases of the junction unmatched. The CDR3 DNA follows: TGTGCCAGCAGTGAAGCTAGCGGGGGCCTGAACACCGGGGAGCTGTTTTTT. This translates into CASSEASGGLNTGELFF.

V is TRBV6-5 and J is TRBJ2-5; possibly TRBD1 for D (6 bases). The CDR3 is 15 amino acids. The V and J ends lost 3 bases and 10 bases respectively, with 21 bases between them. Germline loops: CDR1 MNHEY, CDR2 SVGAGI. The CDR3 loop is CASSYIATGGVIQYF. The DNA of the CDR3 is TGTGCCAGCAGTTATATAGCGACAGGCGGAGTGATCCAGTACTTC.

The V gene is TRBV5-6, the J gene TRBJ1-1; 10 nucleotides agree with TRBD1. The CDR3 has 14 residues. V dropped 3 bases and J dropped 5; count of bases not matched to a gene: 4. The germline gives CDR1 SGHDT, CDR2 YYEEEE. Written as DNA, the CDR3 is TGTGCCAGCAGCTGGGGACAGGGGACAACTGAAGCTTTCTTT. Protein: CASSWGQGTTEAFF.

This chain joins TRBV4-1 and TRBJ2-4; 8 nucleotides agree with TRBD2. This CDR3 has 17 residues. Germline CDR1 MGHRA, CDR2 YSYEKL. J was trimmed by 1 base and V by 4 bases; bases with no gene match: 9. CDR3 region: CASSLLYGGAAKNIQYF. The CDR3 region has the DNA TGCGCCAGCAGCCTCCTATACGGGGGGGCTGCCAAAAACATTCAGTACTTC.

The genes are TRBV5-4 and TRBJ2-7; a weak D match, TRBD1 (5 bases). Germline CDR1 and CDR2: SGHNT and YYREEE (reference sequence). This CDR3 spans 17 amino acids. V lost 4 bases to trimming and J lost 3 bases, with 23 bases between them. The CDR3 region has the DNA TGTGCCAGCAGCCCGAAAATGGACAAAAACAACGTCTACGAGCAGTACTTC. Residues: CASSPKMDKNNVYEQYF.

The CDR3 region is CASSQTQGGNQPQHF. CDR3 DNA: TGCGCCAGCAGCCAAACACAGGGGGGAAATCAGCCCCAGCATTTT. This sequence joins TRBV23-1 and TRBJ1-5; TRBD1 aligns across 8 bases. TRBV23-1 is an open reading frame, and its role is uncertain. With 6 bases clipped from V and 4 bases from J, the junction kept 8 bases outside the gene matches. This CDR3 contains 15 residues.

The chain joins TRBV6-5 to TRBJ2-5, with TRBD2 as a possible D gene (6 bases). V lost 1 base, J lost 2 bases, and 14 bases lay in between. The CDR3 length is 16 residues. Germline CDR1 and CDR2: MNHEY and SVGAGI. The CDR3 DNA follows: TGTGCCAGCAGTTACTTTCATTCCGGGGGACAAGAGACCCAGTACTTC. It codes for CASSYFHSGGQETQYF.

This sequence joins TRBV28 and TRBJ1-5; D not certain. The CDR3 runs to 13 residues. V dropped 6 bases and J dropped 4 bases, with 10 bases sitting between them. The V gene's germline CDR1 is MDHEN and CDR2 SYDVKM. In DNA form, the CDR3 reads TGTGCCAGCAGGCGTAACGGTAATCAGCCCCAGCATTTT. This sequence encodes CASRRNGNQPQHF.

The sample holds a few counts of this clone. This chain uses TRBV30 with TRBJ1-1; TRBD1 agrees at 9 bases. After removal of 4 bases from V and 4 bases from J, the junction contained 7 bases not matched to a gene. Germline CDR1 and CDR2: GTSNPN and SVGIG (reference sequence). The length of the CDR3 is 14 residues. In DNA, the CDR3 is TGTGCCTGGATGCCGACAGGGGGGTTCACTGAAGCTTTCTTT. Its protein product is CAWMPTGGFTEAFF.